This TCR beta chain was retrieved from a study of CD8 T cells in Susac syndrome. CD8+ and CD4+ blood T cells underwent TCR beta sequencing. An amount of RNA that ranged from 0.5 to 1 ug was reverse transcribed with random hexamers. immunoSEQ multiplex PCR amplified TCR beta CDR3 across 54 Vbeta, 13 Jbeta. MiXCR, run by TCRdb on the immunoSEQ multiplex PCR reads, gives a single entry per CDR3 protein. The data hold 40,000 to 55,000 distinct CDR3 sequences, with 93% observed a single time. The CDR3 covers 13 residues. V lost 8 bases and J lost 0, with 10 bases in between. From germline, CDR1 is MNHNY and CDR2 SVGAGI (reference sequence).

The rearrangement joins TRBV6-6 to TRBJ1-2; D not certain. The sample consisted of CD8+ T cells from PBMCs. This receptor was taken from a human donor with multiple sclerosis. The CDR3 DNA follows: TGTGCCAGCCTAAGGGTAGCTAACTATGGCTACACCTTC. It specifies CASLRVANYGYTF.